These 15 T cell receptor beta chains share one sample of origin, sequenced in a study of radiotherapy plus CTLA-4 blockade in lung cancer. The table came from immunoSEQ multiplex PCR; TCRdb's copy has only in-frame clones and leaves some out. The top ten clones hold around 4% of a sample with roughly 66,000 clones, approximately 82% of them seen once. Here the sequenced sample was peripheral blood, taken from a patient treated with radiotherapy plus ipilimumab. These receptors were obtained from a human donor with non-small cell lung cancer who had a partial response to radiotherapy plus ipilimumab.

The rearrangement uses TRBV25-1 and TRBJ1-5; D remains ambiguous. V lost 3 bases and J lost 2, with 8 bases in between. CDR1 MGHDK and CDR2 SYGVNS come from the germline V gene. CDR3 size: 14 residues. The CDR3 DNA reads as TGTGCCAGCAGTGATACGAGGGGCAATCAGCCCCAGCATTTT. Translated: CASSDTRGNQPQHF.

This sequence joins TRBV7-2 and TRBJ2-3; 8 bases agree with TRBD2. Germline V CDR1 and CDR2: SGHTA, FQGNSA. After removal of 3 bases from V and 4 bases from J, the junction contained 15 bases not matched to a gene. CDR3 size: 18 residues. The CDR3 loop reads CASSFPTGTRFTADTQYF. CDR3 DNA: TGTGCCAGCAGCTTCCCGACCGGGACTAGATTTACGGCAGATACGCAGTATTTT. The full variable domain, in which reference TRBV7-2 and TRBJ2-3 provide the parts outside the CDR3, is GAGVSQSPSNKVTEKGKDVELRCDPISGHTALYWYRQSLGQGLEFLIYFQGNSAPDKSGLPSDRFSAERTGGSVSTLTIQRTQQEDSAVYLCASSFPTGTRFTADTQYFGPGTRLTVL.

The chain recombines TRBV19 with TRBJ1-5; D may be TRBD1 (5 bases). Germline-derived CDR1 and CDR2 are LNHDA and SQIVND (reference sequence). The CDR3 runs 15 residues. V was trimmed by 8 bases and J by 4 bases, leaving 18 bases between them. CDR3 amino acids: CASHLRGIGNQPQHF. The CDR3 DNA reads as TGTGCCAGTCACTTAAGGGGTATCGGAAATCAGCCCCAGCATTTT.

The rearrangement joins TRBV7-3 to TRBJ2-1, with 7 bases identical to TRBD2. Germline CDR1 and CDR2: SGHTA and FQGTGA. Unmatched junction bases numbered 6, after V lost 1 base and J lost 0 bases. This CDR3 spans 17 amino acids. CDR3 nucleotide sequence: TGTGCCAGCAGCTTAATGCCTAGCGGCAGCTCCTACAATGAGCAGTTCTTC. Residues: CASSLMPSGSSYNEQFF.

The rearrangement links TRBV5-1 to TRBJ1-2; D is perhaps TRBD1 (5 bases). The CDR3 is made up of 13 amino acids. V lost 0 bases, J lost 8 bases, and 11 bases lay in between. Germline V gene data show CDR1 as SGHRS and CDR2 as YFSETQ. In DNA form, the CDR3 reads TGCGCCAGCAGCTTGGTTGGGGCCGAGGGCTACACCTTC. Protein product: CASSLVGAEGYTF.

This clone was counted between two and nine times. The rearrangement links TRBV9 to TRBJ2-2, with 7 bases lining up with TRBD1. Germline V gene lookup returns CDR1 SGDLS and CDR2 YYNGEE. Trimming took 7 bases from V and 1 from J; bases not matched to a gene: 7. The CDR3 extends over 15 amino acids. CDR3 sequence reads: CASAAGTVNTGELFF. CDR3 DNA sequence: TGTGCCAGCGCAGCCGGGACAGTGAACACCGGGGAGCTGTTTTTT.

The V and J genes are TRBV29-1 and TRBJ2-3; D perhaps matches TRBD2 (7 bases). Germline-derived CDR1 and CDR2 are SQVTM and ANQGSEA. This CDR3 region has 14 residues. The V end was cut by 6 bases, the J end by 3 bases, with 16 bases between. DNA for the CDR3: TGCAGCGTCGGAGGGGCGGGGGCTACAGATACGCAGTATTTT. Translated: CSVGGAGATDTQYF.

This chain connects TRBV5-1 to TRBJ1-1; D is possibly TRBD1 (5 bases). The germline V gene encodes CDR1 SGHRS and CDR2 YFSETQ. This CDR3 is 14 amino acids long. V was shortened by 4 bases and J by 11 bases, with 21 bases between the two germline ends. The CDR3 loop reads CASSTEPPFPGAFF. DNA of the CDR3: TGCGCCAGCAGCACTGAGCCCCCCTTTCCAGGGGCTTTCTTT.

The CDR3 spells CASMPAGVEGNTGELFF. For the CDR3, the DNA is TGTGCCAGCATGCCAGCGGGAGTGGAGGGGAACACCGGGGAGCTGTTTTTT. This chain uses TRBV28 with TRBJ2-2, with 8 bases lining up with TRBD2. CDR3 length: 17 amino acids. Losses at the gene ends were 7 bases for V and 1 base for J; bases not matched to a gene: 11. Germline V gene data show CDR1 as MDHEN and CDR2 as SYDVKM.

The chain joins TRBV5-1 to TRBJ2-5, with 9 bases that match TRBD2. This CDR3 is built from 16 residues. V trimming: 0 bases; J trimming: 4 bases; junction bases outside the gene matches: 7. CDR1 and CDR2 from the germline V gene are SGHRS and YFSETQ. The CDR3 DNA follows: TGCGCCAGCAGCTTGGGATCCAGCGGGAGGTTAGAGACCCAGTACTTC. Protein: CASSLGSSGRLETQYF.

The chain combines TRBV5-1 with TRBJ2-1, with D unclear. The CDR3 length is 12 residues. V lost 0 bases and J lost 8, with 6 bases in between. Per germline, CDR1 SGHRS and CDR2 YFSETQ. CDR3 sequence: CASSLDDYEQFF. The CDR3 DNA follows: TGCGCCAGCAGCTTGGATGACTATGAGCAGTTCTTC.

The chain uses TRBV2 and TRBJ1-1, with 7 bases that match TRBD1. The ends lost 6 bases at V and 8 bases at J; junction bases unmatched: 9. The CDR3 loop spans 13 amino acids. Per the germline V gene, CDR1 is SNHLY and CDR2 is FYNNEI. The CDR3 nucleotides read TGTGCCAGCAGATTAGGGGGCGCGACAGAAGCTTTCTTT. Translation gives CASRLGGATEAFF.

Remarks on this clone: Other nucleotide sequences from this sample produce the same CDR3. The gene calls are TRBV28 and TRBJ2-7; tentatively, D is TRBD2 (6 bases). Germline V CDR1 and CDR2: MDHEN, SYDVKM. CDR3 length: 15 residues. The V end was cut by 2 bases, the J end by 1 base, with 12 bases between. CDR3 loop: CASSLGGLLSYEQYF. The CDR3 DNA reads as TGTGCCAGCAGTTTAGGGGGACTTCTTTCCTACGAGCAGTACTTC.

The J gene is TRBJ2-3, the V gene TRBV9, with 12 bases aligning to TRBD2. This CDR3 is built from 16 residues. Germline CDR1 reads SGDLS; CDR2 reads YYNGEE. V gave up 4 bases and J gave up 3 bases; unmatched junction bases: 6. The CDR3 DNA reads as TGTGCCAGCAGCAAACTAGCGGGAGGCGGGACAGATACGCAGTATTTT. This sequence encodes CASSKLAGGGTDTQYF.

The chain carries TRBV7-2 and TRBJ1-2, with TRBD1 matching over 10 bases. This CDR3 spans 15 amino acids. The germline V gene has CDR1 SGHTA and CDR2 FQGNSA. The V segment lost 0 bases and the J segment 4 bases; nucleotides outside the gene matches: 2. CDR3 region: CASSLAGTGAYGYTF. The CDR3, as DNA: TGTGCCAGCAGCTTAGCCGGGACAGGGGCCTATGGCTACACCTTC.